A selection of T cell receptor beta chains follows, all from one sample in a study of cytomegalovirus exposure and HLA in healthy donors. TCRdb keeps only in-frame clones here, not all; method: immunoSEQ multiplex PCR. This table holds roughly 200,000 clones, roughly 80% found once. Sequenced input: PBMCs. These receptor sequences come from a female donor in good health and CMV-seronegative. Each CDR3 is given with its conserved first and last residue. D genes are given only for firm matches. Clone size, where shown, is once, few, many, or a class for clones that have expanded.

len: 18; j_gene: TRBJ2-1; abundance: .; v_gene: TRBV9; d_gene: TRBD2; CDR3nt: TGTGCCAGCAGCGGGAGTAGCGGGAGGGCCAATAGATACAATGAGCAGTTCTTC; CDR3aa: CASSGSSGRANRYNEQFF
len: 11; j_gene: TRBJ1-1; abundance: .; v_gene: TRBV7-9; d_gene: .; CDR3nt: TGTGCCAGCAGACAGGACAGTGAAGCTTTCTTT; CDR3aa: CASRQDSEAFF
len: 14; j_gene: TRBJ2-5; abundance: .; v_gene: TRBV7-7; d_gene: .; CDR3nt: TGTGCTAGCAGCTTAGGCTTAGGAGGGGAGACCCAGTACTTC; CDR3aa: CASSLGLGGETQYF
len: 15; j_gene: TRBJ1-5; abundance: .; v_gene: TRBV6-5; d_gene: TRBD1; CDR3nt: TGTGCCAGCAGTCGGAACAGGGGGAGCAATCAGCCCCAGCATTTT; CDR3aa: CASSRNRGSNQPQHF
len: 16; j_gene: TRBJ2-2; abundance: .; v_gene: TRBV5-4; d_gene: TRBD2; CDR3nt: TGTGCCAGCAGCTGGAGAGCGGGGGGGTACACCGGGGAGCTGTTTTTT; CDR3aa: CASSWRAGGYTGELFF
len: 15; j_gene: TRBJ2-1; abundance: .; v_gene: TRBV5-4; d_gene: TRBD2; CDR3nt: TGTGCCAGCAGTCCCGGGACTAGCGATTACAATGAGCAGTTCTTC; CDR3aa: CASSPGTSDYNEQFF
len: 14; j_gene: TRBJ2-7; abundance: once; v_gene: TRBV28; d_gene: .; CDR3nt: TGTGCCAGCAGTTTCGACGGCAGGGTTTACGAGCAGTACTTC; CDR3aa: CASSFDGRVYEQYF
len: 17; j_gene: TRBJ1-5; abundance: .; v_gene: TRBV5-4; d_gene: TRBD1; CDR3nt: TGTGCCAGCTCGTCCGACAGGGCCAGCGAGGGCAATCAGCCCCAGCATTTT; CDR3aa: CASSSDRASEGNQPQHF
len: 13; j_gene: TRBJ2-1; abundance: .; v_gene: TRBV5-4; d_gene: .; CDR3nt: TGTGCCAGCAGCTTGGACAATTACAATGAGCAGTTCTTC; CDR3aa: CASSLDNYNEQFF
len: 16; j_gene: TRBJ2-3; abundance: .; v_gene: TRBV7-8; d_gene: TRBD1; CDR3nt: TGTGCCAGCAGCCAAAGGGACAGAAGCAGCACAGATACGCAGTATTTT; CDR3aa: CASSQRDRSSTDTQYF
len: 16; j_gene: TRBJ2-5; abundance: .; v_gene: TRBV7-2; d_gene: .; CDR3nt: TGTGCCAGCAGCTTAGTGCTCCCAGGGGGGCTGGAGACCCAGTACTTC; CDR3aa: CASSLVLPGGLETQYF
len: 15; j_gene: TRBJ1-2; abundance: .; v_gene: TRBV6-5; d_gene: .; CDR3nt: TGTGCCAGCAGCCATACCCGCGGGGAGAACTATGGCTACACCTTC; CDR3aa: CASSHTRGENYGYTF
len: 13; j_gene: TRBJ2-7; abundance: .; v_gene: TRBV7-9; d_gene: .; CDR3nt: TGTGCCAGCAGCTTTCCAGGACAGTACGAGCAGTACTTC; CDR3aa: CASSFPGQYEQYF
len: 16; j_gene: TRBJ2-2; abundance: .; v_gene: TRBV5-4; d_gene: TRBD2; CDR3nt: TGTGCCAGCAGCCCCGGGTTAGCGGGAAACACCGGGGAGCTGTTTTTT; CDR3aa: CASSPGLAGNTGELFF
len: 15; j_gene: TRBJ2-7; abundance: .; v_gene: TRBV4-1; d_gene: .; CDR3nt: TGCGCCAGCAGCCAAGATCCTGGGAGCTCCTACGAGCAGTACTTC; CDR3aa: CASSQDPGSSYEQYF
len: 15; j_gene: TRBJ1-4; abundance: .; v_gene: TRBV15; d_gene: TRBD1; CDR3nt: TGTGCCACCAGCAGTCCACAGGGGTTAAACGAAAAACTGTTTTTT; CDR3aa: CATSSPQGLNEKLFF
len: 13; j_gene: TRBJ2-5; abundance: .; v_gene: TRBV15; d_gene: .; CDR3nt: TGTGCCACCAGCAGTGACAGGCAAGAGACCCAGTACTTC; CDR3aa: CATSSDRQETQYF
len: 15; j_gene: TRBJ2-1; abundance: once; v_gene: TRBV7-2; d_gene: .; CDR3nt: TGTGCCAGCAGCCCCCGCAGGACACTCTACAATGAGCAGTTCTTC; CDR3aa: CASSPRRTLYNEQFF
len: 14; j_gene: TRBJ1-1; abundance: .; v_gene: TRBV9; d_gene: .; CDR3nt: TGTGCCAGCAGCGTAGGGGGGGGTGGCACTGAAGCTTTCTTT; CDR3aa: CASSVGGGGTEAFF
len: 17; j_gene: TRBJ2-7; abundance: .; v_gene: TRBV15; d_gene: TRBD2; CDR3nt: TGTGCCACCAGCAGCCGACAGGGAGCGGGAGGATACTACGAGCAGTACTTC; CDR3aa: CATSSRQGAGGYYEQYF
len: 17; j_gene: TRBJ1-3; abundance: .; v_gene: TRBV6-1; d_gene: TRBD1; CDR3nt: TGTGCCAGCAGTGAGGACAGGGTTCCGGGCTCTGGAAACACCATATATTTT; CDR3aa: CASSEDRVPGSGNTIYF
len: 19; j_gene: TRBJ2-3; abundance: .; v_gene: TRBV4-2; d_gene: TRBD2; CDR3nt: TGTGCCAGCAGCCAAGACAGCGAGCTAGCGGGAGGGCCGGCAGATACGCAGTATTTT; CDR3aa: CASSQDSELAGGPADTQYF
len: 16; j_gene: TRBJ1-6; abundance: .; v_gene: TRBV25-1; d_gene: .; CDR3nt: TGTGCCAGCAGTGATCTGCAGGAATCCTATAATTCACCCCTCCACTTT; CDR3aa: CASSDLQESYNSPLHF